The 16 T cell receptor beta chains below were found in one sample sequenced in a study of T cells in Graves' hyperthyroidism and ophthalmopathy. Authors of the study amplified TCR beta CDR3 regions from RNA transcripts. The HTBI primer set was used in a first-round RT-PCR of the TCR CDR3. In TCRdb, the multiplex PCR reads were re-called with MiXCR into one record per CDR3 protein. The table includes about 320,000 distinct CDR3 sequences, around 16% detected once. What was sequenced was blood. The receptors shown here come from a man aged 30 to 39 with Graves' hyperthyroidism.

This chain connects TRBV25-1 to TRBJ1-2; tentative D call: TRBD1 (6 bases). Germline CDR1 is MGHDK and CDR2 is SYGVNS. This CDR3 has 14 residues. V dropped 5 bases and J dropped 5 bases, with 15 bases sitting between them. In DNA, the CDR3 is TGTGCCAGCAGTTTCGACGGGGGCGATTATGGCTACACCTTC. Protein sequence: CASSFDGGDYGYTF.

This clonotype was recorded a few times. This chain links TRBV27 with TRBJ2-2; TRBD2 matches 10 bases. The CDR3 sequence is 15 residues long. The V gene's germline CDR1 is MNHEY and CDR2 SMNVEV (reference sequence). Germline trimming cut 4 bases from V and 6 bases from J; bases unmatched to any gene: 5. The CDR3 is CASSWAGTSAGELFF. DNA of the CDR3: TGTGCCAGCAGTTGGGCGGGGACTAGCGCCGGGGAGCTGTTTTTT.

This clonotype was counted ten times or more. The V gene is TRBV5-1, the J gene TRBJ2-1; TRBD2 matches 9 bases. Germline CDR1 and CDR2: SGHRS and YFSETQ. With 0 bases clipped from V and 8 bases from J, the junction kept 12 bases outside the gene matches. CDR3 length: 17 residues. CDR3 protein: CASSLGAIGGRGDEQFF. The CDR3 DNA reads as TGCGCCAGCAGCTTGGGGGCCATCGGCGGGAGGGGGGATGAGCAGTTCTTC.

Only a few counts were recorded for this clonotype. This chain connects TRBV6-5 to TRBJ2-5, with D possibly being TRBD2 (6 bases). The germline CDR1 and CDR2 sequences are MNHEY and SVGAGI. V was trimmed by 4 bases and J by 4 bases, leaving 22 bases between them. CDR3 length: 17 residues. The CDR3 loop is CASSSPPNSGFGETQYF. The CDR3 DNA sequence: TGTGCCAGCAGTTCTCCCCCCAATAGCGGCTTCGGAGAGACCCAGTACTTC.

The chain recombines TRBV2 with TRBJ1-2, with 7 bases fitting TRBD1. The CDR3 spans 15 residues. The junction had 7 bases not matched to a gene; V was cut back by 2 bases and J by 4 bases. The V gene's germline CDR1 is SNHLY and CDR2 FYNNEI. CDR3 residues: CASSESDRSSYGYTF. CDR3 in DNA: TGTGCCAGCAGTGAATCGGACAGGTCGAGCTATGGCTACACCTTC.

This clonotype was counted many times. This chain connects TRBV12-3 or TRBV12-4 to TRBJ1-2; D remains ambiguous. The V and J ends lost 6 bases and 2 bases respectively, with 10 bases between them. This CDR3 has 13 amino acids. Here the CDR3 DNA reads TGTGCCAGCAGACGGGAAGGGAACTATGGCTACACCTTC. Translated, it gives CASRREGNYGYTF.

This clonotype was seen ten or more times. The rearrangement links TRBV11-1 to TRBJ2-2; D may be TRBD1 (6 bases). Trimming shortened V by 1 base and J by 0 bases, and 12 bases separated the two germline ends. Looked up from germline, CDR1 is SGHAT and CDR2 is FQDESV (reference sequence). The length of the CDR3 is 17 residues. CDR3 loop: CASSLEPDSSNTGELFF. The CDR3 DNA reads TGTGCCAGCAGCTTAGAACCGGACAGTTCGAACACCGGGGAGCTGTTTTTT.

This clonotype was counted at least ten times. The chain recombines TRBV28 with TRBJ2-7; possibly TRBD2 for D (5 bases). The V end lost 6 bases, the J end lost 2 bases, and 17 bases lay between the germline ends. The CDR3 consists of 15 residues. Germline values: CDR1 MDHEN, CDR2 SYDVKM. CDR3 protein: CASSMGIGGPYEQYF. CDR3 nucleotides: TGTGCCAGCAGCATGGGAATTGGAGGACCCTACGAGCAGTACTTC.

This clonotype was recorded at least ten times. The genes are TRBV5-1 and TRBJ2-1; 9 bases align to TRBD2. CDR1 is SGHRS and CDR2 is YFSETQ in the germline V gene. Trimming at V came to 2 bases and at J to 5 bases, leaving 11 bases not matched to a gene. This CDR3 has 17 residues. CDR3 bases: TGCGCCAGCAGCTTTGGGGCGGGAGGGCCCAAGGACAATGAGCAGTTCTTC. Amino acids: CASSFGAGGPKDNEQFF.

This clonotype was recorded at least ten times. V and J are TRBV30 and TRBJ2-7, with D possibly being TRBD1 (5 bases). Trimming left V 5 bases short and J 2 bases short, with 7 bases between. Germline V gene data show CDR1 as GTSNPN and CDR2 as SVGIG (reference sequence). This CDR3 contains 11 residues. The CDR3 loop reads CAWGATYEQYF. The CDR3 nucleotides are TGTGCCTGGGGGGCGACCTACGAGCAGTACTTC.

This clonotype was detected only a few times. The chain recombines TRBV29-1 with TRBJ1-6; possibly TRBD1 for D (5 bases). Germline values: CDR1 SQVTM, CDR2 ANQGSEA. V shed 6 bases and J shed 3 bases, with 15 bases lying between them. The CDR3 has 15 amino acids. CDR3 bases: TGCAGCGTCCCTGCCGACAGTGACTATAATTCACCCCTCCACTTT. The encoded protein is CSVPADSDYNSPLHF. The variable domain in full, completed from reference TRBV29-1 and TRBJ1-6, reads SAVISQKPSRDICQRGTSLTIQCQVDSQVTMMFWYRQQPGQSLTLIATANQGSEATYESGFVIDKFPISRPNLTFSTLTVSNMSPEDSSIYLCSVPADSDYNSPLHFGNGTRLTVT.

This clonotype appeared many times. V and J are TRBV27 and TRBJ2-1, with TRBD2 identical over 7 bases. This CDR3 has 16 residues. The V segment lost 5 bases and the J segment 3 bases; nucleotides outside the gene matches: 10. CDR1 is MNHEY, CDR2 SMNVEV, per germline (reference sequence). The CDR3 nucleotides are TGTGCCAGCAGTACGGGGGAAAGCGGGGACTACAATGAGCAGTTCTTC. As protein: CASSTGESGDYNEQFF.

This clonotype was seen repeatedly, ten times or more. The chain couples TRBV7-2 to TRBJ1-2; D remains unclear. The V end lost 4 bases, the J end lost 4 bases, and 16 bases lay between the germline ends. The CDR3 is made up of 15 amino acids. CDR1 SGHTA and CDR2 FQGNSA come from the germline V gene. The CDR3 reads CASSSNGAEIYGYTF. Written as DNA, the CDR3 is TGTGCCAGCAGCTCCAACGGAGCCGAAATCTATGGCTACACCTTC.

This clonotype was observed a few times. A much larger clone differs by one base, so this may be a read error. This chain connects TRBV7-3 to TRBJ2-1; 12 nucleotides agree with TRBD2. Germline V gene sequence: CDR1 SGHTA, CDR2 FQGTGA. This CDR3 has 18 residues. Trimming removed 2 bases from V and 8 bases from J; junction bases left unmatched: 13. As DNA, the CDR3 is TGTGCCAGCAGCTTATCCCGGACTAGCGGGATAGAGGATCATGAGCAGTTCTTC. Its protein product is CASSLSRTSGIEDHEQFF.

This chain joins TRBV29-1 and TRBJ1-1; TRBD1 agrees at 8 bases. This CDR3 is 14 amino acids long. The germline V gene encodes CDR1 SQVTM and CDR2 ANQGSEA. With V trimmed by 4 bases and J by 0 bases, 4 bases remained unmatched. The CDR3, as DNA: TGCAGCGTTGGGGCAGGGGGCATGAACACTGAAGCTTTCTTT. It codes for CSVGAGGMNTEAFF.

The chain links TRBV5-1 to TRBJ1-1; D gene uncertain. The CDR3 covers 13 residues. V was pared by 5 bases and J by 3 bases, with 11 bases between. The germline V gene encodes CDR1 SGHRS and CDR2 YFSETQ. CDR3 nucleotides: TGCGCCAGCAGTGACCAGCTTGACACTGAAGCTTTCTTT. Translating it yields CASSDQLDTEAFF.